This TCR beta chain appears in the sequencing data of a study of early stage breast cancer tumors. This CDR3 region has 11 residues. TCRdb's copy holds only in-frame clones and misses some; the assay was immunoSEQ multiplex PCR. The sample has 45,000 to 60,000 clones, about 93% seen once. The sample was blood. The chain employs TRBV21-1 and TRBJ2-5; the DNA was not used to check the table's D call, TRBD2. TRBV21-1 counts as a pseudogene. This clonotype was obtained from a person aged 70 to 85 with breast cancer. CDR3 residues: CASSSRETQYF. In nucleotides, the CDR3 is TGTGCCAGCAGCTCACGGGAGACCCAGTACTTC.